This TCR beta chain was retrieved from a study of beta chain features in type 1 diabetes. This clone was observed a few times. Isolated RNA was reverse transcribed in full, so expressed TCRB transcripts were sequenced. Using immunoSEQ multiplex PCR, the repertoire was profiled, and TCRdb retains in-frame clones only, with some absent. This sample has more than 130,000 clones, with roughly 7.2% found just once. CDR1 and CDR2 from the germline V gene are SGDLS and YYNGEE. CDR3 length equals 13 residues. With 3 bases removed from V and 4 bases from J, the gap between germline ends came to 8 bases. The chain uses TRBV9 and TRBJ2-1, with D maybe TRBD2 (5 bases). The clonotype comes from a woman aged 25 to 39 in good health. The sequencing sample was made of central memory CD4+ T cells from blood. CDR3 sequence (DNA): TGTGCCAGCAGCGCGGGAACTTACAATGAGCAGTTCTTC. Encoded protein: CASSAGTYNEQFF. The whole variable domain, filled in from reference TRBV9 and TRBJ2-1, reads DSGVTQTPKHLITATGQRVTLRCSPRSGDLSVYWYQQSLDQGLQFLIQYYNGEERAKGNILERFSAQQFPDLHSELNLSSLELGDSALYFCASSAGTYNEQFFGPGTRLTVL.